The T cell receptor (beta chain) under discussion was sequenced for a study of blood T cells in healthy people across ages. Study results and caveats: Significant beta diversity loss was already apparent by age approximately 38, declining roughly linearly.

Per-sample yields of isolated PBMCs were at least 6.5 million. About this clonotype: Its antigen remains unknown.

Using a J-beta primer mix together with a sample-barcoded 5' primer, a second PCR was run for about 6 to 12 cycles. TCRdb reprocessed the 5' RACE reads with MiXCR, giving one entry per CDR3 protein. The sample shows around 800,000 distinct CDR3 sequences, about 45% of them seen only once. Germline V lookup: CDR1 WNHNN, CDR2 SYGVQD (reference sequence). The V segment lost 6 bases and the J segment 3 bases; nucleotides outside the gene matches: 5. The CDR3 is 13 residues long. V gene TRBV10-1 combines with J gene TRBJ2-7; TRBD2 matches 7 bases. This TCR was sampled from a man older than 75 in good health. The sequenced sample was blood. The CDR3 sequence: CASRASGNYEQYF. CDR3 DNA: TGCGCCAGCAGGGCTAGCGGTAACTACGAGCAGTACTTC.